The entry below describes one T cell receptor (beta chain). The data derive from a study of T cell changes during pregnancy in multiple sclerosis. Germline-derived CDR1 and CDR2 are MDHEN and SYDVKM. The CDR3 is 17 amino acids. Trimming took 2 bases from V and 5 from J; bases not matched to a gene: 10. Profiled with immunoSEQ multiplex PCR; TCRdb holds only in-frame clones, not every one. The table shows tens of thousands of clones, with 92% occurring only once. The sequencing here drew on peripheral blood, taken in the third trimester of pregnancy. The clonotype originates from a female donor in good health, enrolled as a control in a pregnancy study. This sequence joins TRBV28 and TRBJ2-2, with 8 bases that match TRBD2. CDR3 in DNA: TGTGCCAGCAGTTTACAACCAGCGGGAGCGGGGACCGGGGAGCTGTTTTTT. It yields the protein CASSLQPAGAGTGELFF.